This is a list of T cell receptor beta chains from one sample in a study of control samples from healthy donors and cancer patients. Clones were sequenced by immunoSEQ multiplex PCR, and TCRdb holds only the in-frame ones, with some missing. This sample carries 170,000 or so clones, roughly 91% of them seen once, and the ten largest clones take roughly 1.5%. The sequencing input was blood. These receptors were collected from a young man in good health. Both conserved end residues are part of each CDR3. D genes are given only for firm matches. For some rows the clone size is stated as once, few or many, or as a class when expanded; others skip it.

TRBJ2-7 - - TRBV25-1 TGTGCCAGCAGTGTCCCAGGGGCGACCTCCTACGAGCAGTACTTC CASSVPGATSYEQYF
TRBJ1-2 - - TRBV18 TGTGCCAGCTCACCGGGTAACTATGGCTACACCTTC CASSPGNYGYTF
TRBJ2-3 - - TRBV28 TGTGCCAGCAGTTTTAACAACAACTCACCCATTGCGCAGTATTTT CASSFNNNSPIAQYF
TRBJ2-3 - - TRBV11-3 TGTGCCAGCAGCTTATTTGATACAGGTGGGGGCACAGATACGCAGTATTTT CASSLFDTGGGTDTQYF
TRBJ2-6 - TRBD2 TRBV11-2 TGTGCCAGCAGGACTAGCGGGGGCTCTGGGGCCAACGTCCTGACTTTC CASRTSGGSGANVLTF
TRBJ1-2 - - TRBV18 TGTGCCAGCTCACCAGGGGAAGGGGATGGCCACACCTTC CASSPGEGDGHTF
TRBJ2-3 few TRBD2 TRBV5-1 TGCGCCAGCAGCTTGGCTTCGACTAGCGGGGGCACAGATACGCAGTATTTT CASSLASTSGGTDTQYF
TRBJ1-3 - - TRBV28 TGTGCCAGCAGTCCGAGGCGAGGAAACACCATATATTTT CASSPRRGNTIYF
TRBJ1-5 - - TRBV4-2 TGTGCCAGCAGCCACATTGCTCAGCCCCAGCATTTT CASSHIAQPQHF
TRBJ1-2 once TRBD1 TRBV6-1 TGTGCCAGCAGTGAAAGGTGGCGGGGACAGGCTAGCTATGGCTACACCTTC CASSERWRGQASYGYTF
TRBJ1-4 - - TRBV29-1 TGCAGCGTCAGGGGTGGGGCTTTTAATGAAAAACTGTTTTTT CSVRGGAFNEKLFF
TRBJ2-2 - - TRBV29-1 TGCAGCGTCGTCACGCCCCTCCCGTCGGGGAACACCGGGGAGCTGTTTTTT CSVVTPLPSGNTGELFF
TRBJ2-1 few TRBD2 TRBV27 TGTGCCAGCAGTTTCCTGCGACTAGCGGGGGCCGACGGTGAGCAGTTCTTC CASSFLRLAGADGEQFF
TRBJ2-1 - - TRBV6-1 TGTGCCAGCAGTGAAAGGGCAGGGGCCTACAATGAGCAGTTCTTC CASSERAGAYNEQFF
TRBJ2-7 - TRBD1 TRBV27 TGTGCCAGCAGTCGGGACAGCACCTACGAGCAGTACTTC CASSRDSTYEQYF
TRBJ2-1 - TRBD1 TRBV27 TGTGCCAGCGGACGACAGGGGCTTTACAATGAGCAGTTCTTC CASGRQGLYNEQFF
TRBJ1-1 - - TRBV6-2/TRBV6-3 TGTGCCAGCAGTTCTGCGGGGAACACTGAAGCTTTCTTT CASSSAGNTEAFF
TRBJ2-7 - - TRBV18 TGTGCCAGCTCACCTCCCGGACCCTCCTACGAGCAGTACTTC CASSPPGPSYEQYF
TRBJ1-2 - - TRBV12-3/TRBV12-4 TGTGCCAGCAGTTTCGGGGAGAATTATGGCTACACCTTC CASSFGENYGYTF
TRBJ2-7 - TRBD1 TRBV2 TGTGCCACCCGGACAGGCGACTACGAGCAGTACTTC CATRTGDYEQYF
TRBJ1-5 - TRBD1 TRBV3-1/TRBV3-2 TGTGCCAGCTCACAGGGGCCCCAGCCCCAGCATTTT CASSQGPQPQHF
TRBJ1-5 few - TRBV6-5 TGTGCCAGCAGTTACTCGGGGACACCAAATCAGCCCCAGCATTTT CASSYSGTPNQPQHF
TRBJ2-3 few TRBD2 TRBV6-2/TRBV6-3 TGTGCCAGCAGTTCTAGCGGGGGGGCCACAGATACGCAGTATTTT CASSSSGGATDTQYF
TRBJ1-1 - TRBD1 TRBV6-5 TGTGCCAGCAGCTCGGGACAGGGTAGGAATGAAGCTTTCTTT CASSSGQGRNEAFF
TRBJ2-7 - - TRBV7-9 TGTGCCAGCAGCTTAAATTTGTGGGAGCAGTACTTC CASSLNLWEQYF
TRBJ1-1 - TRBD1 TRBV7-2 TGTGCCAGCAGCTTGACAGGGGCTGTCACTGAAGCTTTCTTT CASSLTGAVTEAFF
TRBJ2-5 - - TRBV19 TGTGCCAGTAGTGCGCAGACAAGAGAGACCCAGTACTTC CASSAQTRETQYF
TRBJ1-3 - - TRBV9 TGTGCCAGCAGCGTAGGCCCCCTTGGACTAGGAAACACCATATATTTT CASSVGPLGLGNTIYF
TRBJ2-3 - TRBD1 TRBV20-1 TGCAGTGCTAGTTCCTACATAACTATTACAGGGGGCGATACAGATACGCAGTATTTT CSASSYITITGGDTDTQYF
TRBJ2-1 - - TRBV19 TGTGCCAGTAGTAAGGCGGAGAACTACTACAATGAGCAGGTCTTC CASSKAENYYNEQVF
TRBJ2-7 - - TRBV6-5 TGTGCCAGCAGTTCGGCGACTAGCGAGCAGTACTTC CASSSATSEQYF
TRBJ2-1 - TRBD1 TRBV12-5 TGTGCTAGTGGTTTTCAGGACAGGGGAAGTTCAGAGCAGTTCTTC CASGFQDRGSSEQFF
TRBJ2-5 - - TRBV7-6 TGTGCCAGCAGCTTAGAAGTTTGGGAGACCCAGTACTTC CASSLEVWETQYF
TRBJ2-6 - - TRBV6-1 TGTGCCAGCAGTGAGGGGGTATTCTCTGGGGCCAACGTCCTGACTTTC CASSEGVFSGANVLTF
TRBJ2-1 - TRBD1 TRBV5-1 TGCGCCAGCAGCGGGACAGGGAACAATGAGCAGTTCTTC CASSGTGNNEQFF
TRBJ2-1 - - TRBV5-1 TGCGCCAGCACAGCCGGCAATTACAATGAGCAGTTCTTC CASTAGNYNEQFF
TRBJ2-3 once - TRBV5-1 TGCGCCAGCAGCCCCCTAAGGGGGGGCACAGATACGCAGTATTTT CASSPLRGGTDTQYF
TRBJ1-1 - - TRBV18 TGTGCCAGCTCCATTAGCAACACTGAAGCTTTCTTT CASSISNTEAFF
TRBJ1-2 - TRBD1 TRBV3-1/TRBV3-2 TGTGCCAGCAGCCTCGGACAGGACTTTAACTATGGCTACACCTTC CASSLGQDFNYGYTF
TRBJ1-1 - - TRBV5-1 TGCGCCAGCGGCCGGACGGAGACTCTGAACACTGAAGCTTTCTTT CASGRTETLNTEAFF
TRBJ1-3 - TRBD1 TRBV9 TGTGCCAGCAGCCCGGGACAGGGACGAAACACCATATATTTT CASSPGQGRNTIYF
TRBJ2-7 - TRBD1 TRBV5-1 TGCGCCAGCAGCTTGGAGCGAGGGGGCTCTCAGGAGCAGTACTTC CASSLERGGSQEQYF
TRBJ1-1 - - TRBV6-6 TGTGCCAGCAGTCAGAGCACTGAAGCTTTCTTT CASSQSTEAFF